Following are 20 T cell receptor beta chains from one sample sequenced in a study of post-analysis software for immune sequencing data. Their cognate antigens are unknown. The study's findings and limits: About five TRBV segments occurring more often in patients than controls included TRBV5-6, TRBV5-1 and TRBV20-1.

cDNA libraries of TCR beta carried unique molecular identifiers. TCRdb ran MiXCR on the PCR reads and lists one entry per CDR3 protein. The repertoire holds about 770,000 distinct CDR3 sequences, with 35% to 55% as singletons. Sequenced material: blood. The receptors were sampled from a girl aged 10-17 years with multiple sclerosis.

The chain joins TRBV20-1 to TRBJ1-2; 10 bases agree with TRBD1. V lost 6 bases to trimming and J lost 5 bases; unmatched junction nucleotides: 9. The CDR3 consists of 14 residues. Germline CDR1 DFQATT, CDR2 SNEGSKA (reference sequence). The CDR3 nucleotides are TGCAGTGCCCTGCAGACAGGGGGCAAGTATGGCTACACCTTC. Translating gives CSALQTGGKYGYTF.

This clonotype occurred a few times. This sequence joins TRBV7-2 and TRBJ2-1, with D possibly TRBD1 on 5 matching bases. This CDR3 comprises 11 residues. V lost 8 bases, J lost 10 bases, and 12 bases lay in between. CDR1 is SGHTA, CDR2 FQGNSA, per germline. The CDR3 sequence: CASRLSGEQFF. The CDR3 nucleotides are TGTGCCAGCCGGTTATCAGGGGAGCAGTTCTTC.

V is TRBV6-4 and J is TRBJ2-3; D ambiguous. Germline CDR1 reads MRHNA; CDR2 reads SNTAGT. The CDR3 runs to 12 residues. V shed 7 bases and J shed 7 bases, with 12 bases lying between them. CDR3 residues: CASILVSNTQYF. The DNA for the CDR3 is TGTGCCAGCATATTAGTTTCAAATACGCAGTATTTT.

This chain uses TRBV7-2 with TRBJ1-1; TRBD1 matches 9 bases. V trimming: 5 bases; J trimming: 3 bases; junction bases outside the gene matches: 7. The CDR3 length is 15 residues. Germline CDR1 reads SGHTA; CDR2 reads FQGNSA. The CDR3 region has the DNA TGTGCCAGCAGCCCTAGACAGGGGGGGTACACTGAAGCTTTCTTT. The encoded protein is CASSPRQGGYTEAFF.

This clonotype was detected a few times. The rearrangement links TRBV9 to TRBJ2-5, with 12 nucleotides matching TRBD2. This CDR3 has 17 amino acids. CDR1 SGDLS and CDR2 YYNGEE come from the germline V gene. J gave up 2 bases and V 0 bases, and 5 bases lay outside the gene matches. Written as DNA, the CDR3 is TGTGCCAGCAGCGTAGGACTAGCGGGAGTCGGTCAAGAGACCCAGTACTTC. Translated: CASSVGLAGVGQETQYF.

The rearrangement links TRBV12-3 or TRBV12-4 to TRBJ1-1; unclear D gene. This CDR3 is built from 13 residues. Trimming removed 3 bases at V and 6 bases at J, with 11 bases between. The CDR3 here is CASSFSQPPEAFF. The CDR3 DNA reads TGTGCCAGCAGTTTTTCCCAGCCCCCTGAAGCTTTCTTT.

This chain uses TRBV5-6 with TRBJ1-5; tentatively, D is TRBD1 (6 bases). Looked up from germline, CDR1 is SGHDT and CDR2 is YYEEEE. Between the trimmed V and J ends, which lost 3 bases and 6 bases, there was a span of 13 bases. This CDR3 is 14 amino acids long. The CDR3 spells CASSSWGAGQPQHF. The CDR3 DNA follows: TGTGCCAGCAGCTCGTGGGGGGCGGGTCAGCCCCAGCATTTT. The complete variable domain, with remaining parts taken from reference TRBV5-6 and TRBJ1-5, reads DAGVTQSPTHLIKTRGQQVTLRCSPKSGHDTVSWYQQALGQGPQFIFQYYEEEERQRGNFPDRFSGHQFPNYSSELNVNALLLGDSALYLCASSSWGAGQPQHFGDGTRLSIL.

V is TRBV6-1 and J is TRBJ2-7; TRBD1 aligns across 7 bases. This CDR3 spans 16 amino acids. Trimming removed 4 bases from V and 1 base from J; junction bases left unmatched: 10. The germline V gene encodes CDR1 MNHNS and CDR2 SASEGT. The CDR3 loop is CASSVQGQLNSYEQYF. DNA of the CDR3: TGTGCCAGCAGTGTACAGGGACAGCTGAATTCCTACGAGCAGTACTTC.

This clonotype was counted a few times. The CDR3 here is CASSRNRDVTYEQYF. As DNA, the CDR3 is TGTGCCAGCAGCCGTAACCGGGACGTAACCTACGAGCAGTACTTC. The chain couples TRBV7-8 to TRBJ2-7, with D perhaps matching TRBD1 or TRBD2 (5 bases each). CDR3 length equals 15 residues. Per the germline V gene, CDR1 is SGHVS and CDR2 is FQNEAQ. Trimming shortened V by 5 bases and J by 2 bases, and 16 bases separated the two germline ends.

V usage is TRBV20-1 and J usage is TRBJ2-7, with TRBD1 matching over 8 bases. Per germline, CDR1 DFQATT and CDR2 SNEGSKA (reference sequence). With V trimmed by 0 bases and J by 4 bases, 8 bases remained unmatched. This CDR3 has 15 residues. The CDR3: CSARDRPGGMYEQYF. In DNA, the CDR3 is TGCAGTGCTAGAGATCGCCCAGGGGGCATGTACGAGCAGTACTTC.

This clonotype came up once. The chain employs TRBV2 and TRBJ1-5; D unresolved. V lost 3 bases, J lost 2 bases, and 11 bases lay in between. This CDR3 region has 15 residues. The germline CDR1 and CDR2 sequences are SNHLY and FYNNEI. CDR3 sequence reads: CASSDSDRGNQPQHF. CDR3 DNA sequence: TGTGCCAGCAGTGATTCCGATCGGGGCAATCAGCCCCAGCATTTT.

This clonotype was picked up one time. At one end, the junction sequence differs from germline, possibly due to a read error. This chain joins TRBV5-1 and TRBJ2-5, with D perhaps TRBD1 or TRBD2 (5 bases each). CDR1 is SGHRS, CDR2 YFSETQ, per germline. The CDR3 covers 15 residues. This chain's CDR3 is CTSSLRDPYQETQYF. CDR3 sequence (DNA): TGCACCAGCAGCCTCCGGGACCCGTACCAAGAGACCCAGTACTTC.

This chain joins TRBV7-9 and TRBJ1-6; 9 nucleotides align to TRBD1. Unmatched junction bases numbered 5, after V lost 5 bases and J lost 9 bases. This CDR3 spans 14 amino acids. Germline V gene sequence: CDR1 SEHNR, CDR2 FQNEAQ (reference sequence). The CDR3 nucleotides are TGTGCCAGCAGCGCTCCGGGACAGGGTTCACCCCTCCACTTT. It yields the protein CASSAPGQGSPLHF. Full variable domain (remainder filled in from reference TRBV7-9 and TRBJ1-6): DTGVSQNPRHKITKRGQNVTFRCDPISEHNRLYWYRQTLGQGPEFLTYFQNEAQLEKSRLLSDRFSAERPKGSFSTLEIQRTEQGDSAMYLCASSAPGQGSPLHFGNGTRLTVT.

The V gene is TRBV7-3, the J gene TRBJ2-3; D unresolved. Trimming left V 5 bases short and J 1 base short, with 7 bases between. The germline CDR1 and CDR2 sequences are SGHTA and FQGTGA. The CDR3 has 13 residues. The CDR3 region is CASSALRTDTQYF. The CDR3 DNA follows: TGTGCCAGCAGCGCCCTCCGCACAGATACGCAGTATTTT.

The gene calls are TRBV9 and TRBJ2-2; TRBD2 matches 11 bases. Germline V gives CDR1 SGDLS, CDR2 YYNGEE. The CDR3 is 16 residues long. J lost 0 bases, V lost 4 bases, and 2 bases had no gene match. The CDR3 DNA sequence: TGTGCCAGCAGCACTAGCGGGAGAGCGAACACCGGGGAGCTGTTTTTT. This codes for CASSTSGRANTGELFF.

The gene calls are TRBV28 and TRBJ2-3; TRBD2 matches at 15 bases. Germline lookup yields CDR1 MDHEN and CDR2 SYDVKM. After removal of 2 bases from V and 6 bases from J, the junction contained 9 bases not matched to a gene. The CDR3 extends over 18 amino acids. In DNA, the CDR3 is TGTGCCAGCAGTTTAATCGGACTAGCGGGAGGGGCTCCGGATACGCAGTATTTT. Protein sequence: CASSLIGLAGGAPDTQYF.

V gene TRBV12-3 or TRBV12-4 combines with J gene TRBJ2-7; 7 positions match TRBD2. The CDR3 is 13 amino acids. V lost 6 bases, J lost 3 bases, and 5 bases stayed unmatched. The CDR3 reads CASSPGGYYEQYF. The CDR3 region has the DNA TGTGCCAGCAGCCCGGGAGGATACTACGAGCAGTACTTC.

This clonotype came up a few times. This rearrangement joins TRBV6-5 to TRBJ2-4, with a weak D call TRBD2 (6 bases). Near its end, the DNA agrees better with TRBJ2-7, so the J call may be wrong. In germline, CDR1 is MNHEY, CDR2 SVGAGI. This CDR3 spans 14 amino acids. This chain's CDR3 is CASSKGGDLYEQYF. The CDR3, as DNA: TGTGCCAGCAGCAAAGGAGGGGATCTCTACGAGCAGTACTTC.

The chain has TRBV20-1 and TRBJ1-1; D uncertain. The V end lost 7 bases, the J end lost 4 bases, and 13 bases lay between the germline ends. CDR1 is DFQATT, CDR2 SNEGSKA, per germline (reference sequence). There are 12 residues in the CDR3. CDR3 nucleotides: TGCAGTGGCATCAGGATCGGCACTGAAGCTTTCTTT. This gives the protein CSGIRIGTEAFF.

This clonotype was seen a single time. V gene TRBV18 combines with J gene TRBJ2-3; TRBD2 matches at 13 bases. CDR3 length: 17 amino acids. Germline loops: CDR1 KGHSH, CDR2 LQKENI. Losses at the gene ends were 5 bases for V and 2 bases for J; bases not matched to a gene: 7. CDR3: CASSTAGLAGHTDTQYF. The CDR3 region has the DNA TGTGCCAGCTCAACCGCGGGACTAGCGGGGCACACAGATACGCAGTATTTT. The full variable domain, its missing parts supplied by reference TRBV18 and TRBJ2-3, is NAGVMQNPRHLVRRRGQEARLRCSPMKGHSHVYWYRQLPEEGLKFMVYLQKENIIDESGMPKERFSAEFPKEGPSILRIQQVVRGDSAAYFCASSTAGLAGHTDTQYFGPGTRLTVL.